What follows are 18 T cell receptor beta chains derived from one specimen sequenced in a study of T cells after posttransplantation cyclophosphamide. Controls had myeloablative marrow grafts with methotrexate and calcineurin inhibitor, sampled at 1 year. Profiled with immunoSEQ multiplex PCR; TCRdb holds only in-frame clones, not every one. The sample comprises roughly 11,000 clones, about 86% of which are singletons, and around 3.7% rests with the top ten. The sequenced sample was PBMCs, obtained roughly 370 days after allogeneic stem cell transplant with calcineurin inhibitor and methotrexate. These receptors were taken from a male patient aged 30 to 39 who received an allogeneic stem cell transplant from an unrelated donor, was CMV-positive, and had acute GVHD only. Part of the T cell pool may stem from the graft donor.

V gene TRBV19 combines with J gene TRBJ2-7; 14 nucleotides align to TRBD2. This CDR3 region has 15 residues. V dropped 6 bases and J dropped 1; count of bases not matched to a gene: 2. Germline CDR1 reads LNHDA; CDR2 reads SQIVND (reference sequence). The CDR3, as DNA: TGTGCCAGTAGGGGACTAGCGGGAGCTTCCTACGAGCAGTACTTC. Translation gives CASRGLAGASYEQYF.

This sequence joins TRBV6-5 and TRBJ2-5, with 7 bases that match TRBD1. There are 14 residues in the CDR3. V lost 2 bases to trimming and J lost 5 bases; unmatched junction nucleotides: 5. Germline CDR1 reads MNHEY; CDR2 reads SVGAGI. The CDR3: CASSYGTDRETQYF. The CDR3 DNA reads TGTGCCAGCAGTTACGGGACAGACCGGGAGACCCAGTACTTC.

The chain is built from TRBV5-6 and TRBJ2-2; TRBD2 agrees at 12 bases. Germline CDR1 is SGHDT and CDR2 is YYEEEE. The J segment lost 2 bases and the V segment lost 1 base, leaving 6 bases of the junction unmatched. The CDR3 is 18 residues long. The CDR3 loop reads CASSLPTSGSINTGELFF. For the CDR3, the DNA is TGTGCCAGCAGCTTGCCGACTAGCGGGAGTATTAACACCGGGGAGCTGTTTTTT.

CDR3 in DNA: TGTGCCACCAGCAGAGGCCCTCCGGGACTAGCCTACGAGCAGTACTTC. This encodes CATSRGPPGLAYEQYF. The gene calls are TRBV15 and TRBJ2-7, with 8 bases fitting TRBD2. The germline gives CDR1 LNHNV, CDR2 YYDKDF (reference sequence). V lost 1 base and J lost 2; bases outside the gene matches: 7. CDR3 size: 16 residues.

This chain uses TRBV5-4 with TRBJ2-1; TRBD2 matches at 7 bases. With V trimmed by 4 bases and J by 1 base, 8 bases remained unmatched. From germline, CDR1 is SGHNT and CDR2 YYREEE (reference sequence). This CDR3 region has 16 residues. CDR3 sequence reads: CASSLFSGPSYNEQFF. CDR3 in DNA: TGTGCCAGCAGCCTATTTAGCGGGCCTTCCTACAATGAGCAGTTCTTC.

CDR3 DNA: TGTGCCAGCAGTTACTCGATAGCGGGAAGAAATGAGCAGTTCTTC. This sequence encodes CASSYSIAGRNEQFF. The V gene is TRBV6-5, the J gene TRBJ2-1, with 8 bases that match TRBD2. V was clipped by 0 bases and J by 7 bases; unmatched bases: 5. There are 15 residues in the CDR3. The V gene's germline CDR1 is MNHEY and CDR2 SVGAGI.

The chain carries TRBV19 and TRBJ2-5; tentative D call: TRBD1 (5 bases). V was clipped by 3 bases and J by 5 bases, with 10 bases between them. Per the germline V gene, CDR1 is LNHDA and CDR2 is SQIVND (reference sequence). The CDR3 consists of 13 residues. The DNA of the CDR3 is TGTGCCAGTAGTATGTGGGGCGCGGAGACCCAGTACTTC. It specifies CASSMWGAETQYF.

The chain joins TRBV6-1 to TRBJ2-1; TRBD2 agrees at 11 bases. Trimming at V came to 6 bases and at J to 9 bases, leaving 4 bases not matched to a gene. The CDR3 consists of 13 residues. In germline, CDR1 is MNHNS, CDR2 SASEGT. The CDR3 loop reads CASRTSGVGEQFF. CDR3 nucleotide sequence: TGTGCCAGCAGGACTAGCGGGGTGGGTGAGCAGTTCTTC.

CDR3 protein: CASSLYGDYGYTF. The CDR3 DNA follows: TGCGCCAGCAGCTTGTACGGTGACTATGGCTACACCTTC. The V call is TRBV5-1, the J call TRBJ1-2; D remains ambiguous. With 1 base removed from V and 3 bases from J, the gap between germline ends came to 7 bases. This CDR3 is built from 13 residues. CDR1 and CDR2 (germline): SGHRS, YFSETQ.

The V gene is TRBV27, the J gene TRBJ2-7; 12 bases line up with TRBD1. V was pared by 2 bases and J by 6 bases, with 8 bases of the junction left unmatched. The CDR3 consists of 16 residues. Per germline, CDR1 MNHEY and CDR2 SMNVEV (reference sequence). The CDR3 DNA follows: TGTGCCAGCAGTTTAGTGGGGGGACAGGGGGCGCGCGAGCAGTACTTC. Its protein product is CASSLVGGQGAREQYF.

This clone was counted only a few times. V is TRBV19 and J is TRBJ1-5; TRBD1 aligns across 7 bases. Germline V gene sequence: CDR1 LNHDA, CDR2 SQIVND (reference sequence). The CDR3 length is 15 residues. After removal of 1 base from V and 4 bases from J, the junction contained 4 bases not matched to a gene. This CDR3 reads CASSIGGGGNQPQHF. The CDR3 DNA reads as TGTGCCAGTAGTATAGGAGGGGGCGGGAATCAGCCCCAGCATTTT.

This chain uses TRBV7-6 with TRBJ1-1; 9 nucleotides align to TRBD1. CDR1 and CDR2 from the germline V gene are SGHVS and FNYEAQ. The CDR3 consists of 15 residues. Trimming cost V 5 bases and J 5 bases; bases outside gene matches: 9. Here the CDR3 DNA reads TGTGCCAGCAGCCTCGGGACAGGGAAGTTAACTGAAGCTTTCTTT. Its translation is CASSLGTGKLTEAFF.

The chain is built from TRBV7-9 and TRBJ1-1; TRBD1 agrees at 8 bases. Germline values: CDR1 SEHNR, CDR2 FQNEAQ (reference sequence). The CDR3 has 13 amino acids. V trimming: 3 bases; J trimming: 5 bases; junction bases outside the gene matches: 2. The CDR3 nucleotides read TGTGCCAGCAGCTTCGACAGGGGAACTGAAGCTTTCTTT. It encodes CASSFDRGTEAFF.

The chain has TRBV19 and TRBJ2-7, with 8 bases lining up with TRBD1. Losses at the gene ends were 6 bases for V and 3 bases for J; bases not matched to a gene: 10. The CDR3 sequence is 15 residues long. CDR1 and CDR2 from the germline V gene are LNHDA and SQIVND (reference sequence). The CDR3 region is CASSRVGQVNYEQYF. The CDR3 DNA is TGTGCCAGTAGCCGGGTGGGACAGGTAAACTACGAGCAGTACTTC. Filled out from reference TRBV19 and TRBJ2-7, the complete variable domain reads DGGITQSPKYLFRKEGQNVTLSCEQNLNHDAMYWYRQDPGQGLRLIYYSQIVNDFQKGDIAEGYSVSREKKESFPLTVTSAQKNPTAFYLCASSRVGQVNYEQYFGPGTRLTVT.

This rearrangement joins TRBV6-4 to TRBJ2-2; D is possibly TRBD2 (5 bases). The V and J ends lost 6 bases and 2 bases respectively, with 10 bases between them. The CDR3 is 14 residues long. Per the germline V gene, CDR1 is MRHNA and CDR2 is SNTAGT. The CDR3 DNA sequence: TGTGCCAGCAGGCGGGTAGAAAACACCGGGGAGCTGTTTTTT. Translating it yields CASRRVENTGELFF.

This clone was seen only once. This chain connects TRBV5-6 to TRBJ2-6, with D unresolved. This CDR3 has 15 amino acids. CDR1 is SGHDT, CDR2 YYEEEE, per germline. Trimming left V 3 bases short and J 0 bases short, with 7 bases between. The CDR3 reads CASSSPVSGANVLTF. CDR3 coding DNA: TGTGCCAGCAGCTCCCCAGTCTCTGGGGCCAACGTCCTGACTTTC.

The V gene is TRBV6-5, the J gene TRBJ1-5; D remains ambiguous. V lost 7 bases, J lost 2 bases, and 15 bases lay in between. Germline loops: CDR1 MNHEY, CDR2 SVGAGI. The CDR3 totals 15 residues. As DNA, the CDR3 is TGTGCCAGCAAGATCAGCGATTCGGGCAATCAGCCCCAGCATTTT. Translated: CASKISDSGNQPQHF.

The chain has TRBV30 and TRBJ2-3; weak D call: TRBD1 (5 bases). Germline values: CDR1 GTSNPN, CDR2 SVGIG (reference sequence). This CDR3 is 14 amino acids long. The V end was cut by 2 bases, the J end by 1 base, with 10 bases between. The chain's CDR3 is CAWSSGFGTDTQYF. The DNA for the CDR3 is TGTGCCTGGAGTTCAGGGTTCGGCACAGATACGCAGTATTTT.